This T cell receptor beta chain originates from a study of T-cell reconstitution after alpha-beta-depleted transplantation in children. During its preparation, the TCRbeta library received unique molecular identifiers. Via MiXCR, TCRdb re-called the PCR reads, giving one row per CDR3 protein. The sample lists approximately 150,000 distinct CDR3 sequences; 8.5% to 10% were seen once. Study conclusions and caveats: Newly produced T cells mostly accounted for T-cell counts and diversity one year post-transplant.

A word on this clonotype: Its antigen remains unidentified.

Trimming stripped 2 bases from V and 4 bases from J, with 7 bases between. CDR1 is MNHNY and CDR2 is SVGAGI in the germline V gene (reference sequence). The CDR3 runs 13 residues. The V call is TRBV6-6, the J call TRBJ2-3; D ambiguous. The sequences come from PBMCs, mostly from graft donor cells, collected 180 days after TCRalphabeta/CD19-depleted stem cell transplant. The TCR comes from a female patient younger than 10 who had a stem cell transplant for congenital amegakaryocytic thrombocytopenia, so the T cells may come from the graft donor. The CDR3 region is CASSYIRSDTQYF. In nucleotides, the CDR3 is TGTGCCAGCAGTTACATACGGTCAGATACGCAGTATTTT.